Presented here are 28 T cell receptor beta chains from one specimen sequenced in a study of cytomegalovirus exposure and HLA in healthy donors. 13 Jbeta primers and 60 Vbeta primers were used for the PCR. Clones were read by immunoSEQ multiplex PCR, and TCRdb kept only the in-frame ones, dropping some. This table has approximately 150,000 clones, around 79% appearing once. The sample consisted of PBMCs. The receptor set was obtained from a human donor in good health.

The sample holds a few counts of this clone. J is TRBJ1-1 and V is TRBV4-1, with 10 bases matching TRBD1. After removal of 4 bases from V and 5 bases from J, the junction contained 7 bases not matched to a gene. The CDR3 loop spans 15 amino acids. Per germline, CDR1 MGHRA and CDR2 YSYEKL. In nucleotides, the CDR3 is TGCGCCAGCAGCCGAACCCCGGGACAGGGGACTGAAGCTTTCTTT. It yields the protein CASSRTPGQGTEAFF.

The V gene is TRBV6-4, the J gene TRBJ2-2; a weak D match, TRBD1 (5 bases). The V gene lost 6 bases and the J gene lost 7 bases, with 12 bases spanning the gap. Per germline, CDR1 MRHNA and CDR2 SNTAGT. The CDR3 covers 13 residues. This CDR3 reads CASSPQGYGELFF. Written as DNA, the CDR3 is TGTGCCAGCAGCCCTCAGGGTTACGGGGAGCTGTTTTTT.

The chain combines TRBV28 with TRBJ1-1, with a weak D call TRBD1 (6 bases). The length of the CDR3 is 16 residues. V was trimmed by 3 bases and J by 10 bases, leaving 24 bases between them. The germline V gene has CDR1 MDHEN and CDR2 SYDVKM. This CDR3 is CASSLVWAIEGVGAFF. The CDR3 region has the DNA TGTGCCAGCAGTTTGGTATGGGCCATTGAGGGGGTTGGAGCTTTCTTT.

The rearrangement links TRBV9 to TRBJ1-2; perhaps TRBD1 as D (6 bases). The CDR3 totals 13 residues. Trimming removed 3 bases from V and 5 bases from J, with 11 bases in between. Germline assignment: CDR1 SGDLS and CDR2 YYNGEE. The CDR3 reads CASSATGYYGYTF. The CDR3 DNA sequence: TGTGCCAGCAGCGCGACAGGATATTATGGCTACACCTTC.

The chain combines TRBV25-1 with TRBJ2-7; 7 bases match TRBD1. Germline V gene sequence: CDR1 MGHDK, CDR2 SYGVNS. V was clipped by 7 bases and J by 1 base; unmatched bases: 7. The CDR3 is 14 amino acids. Here the CDR3 reads CASKGTALSYEQYF. Here the CDR3 DNA reads TGTGCCAGCAAGGGGACAGCTTTATCCTACGAGCAGTACTTC.

The sample holds one count of this clone. The chain recombines TRBV7-2 with TRBJ2-3; 11 nucleotides align to TRBD2. This CDR3 has 17 amino acids. Germline CDR1 and CDR2: SGHTA and FQGNSA. Losses at the gene ends were 6 bases for V and 0 bases for J; bases not matched to a gene: 8. DNA for the CDR3: TGTGCCAGCAGAACGGGACTAGCGGAGCTCAGCACAGATACGCAGTATTTT. Translating it yields CASRTGLAELSTDTQYF. The entire variable domain, with the rest obtained from reference TRBV7-2 and TRBJ2-3, is as follows: GAGVSQSPSNKVTEKGKDVELRCDPISGHTALYWYRQSLGQGLEFLIYFQGNSAPDKSGLPSDRFSAERTGGSVSTLTIQRTQQEDSAVYLCASRTGLAELSTDTQYFGPGTRLTVL.

This clone was seen a single time. The chain links TRBV6-6 to TRBJ2-2; a possible D gene is TRBD2 (6 bases). V shed 8 bases and J shed 5 bases, with 9 bases lying between them. The CDR3 covers 12 residues. Germline assignment: CDR1 MNHNY and CDR2 SVGAGI (reference sequence). CDR3 region: CASAGGTGELFF. The CDR3 DNA sequence: TGTGCCAGCGCTGGGGGGACCGGGGAGCTGTTTTTT.

The gene calls are TRBV10-3 and TRBJ2-1; 8 nucleotides match TRBD2. Germline V gives CDR1 ENHRY, CDR2 SYGVKD. Trimming removed 0 bases from V and 7 bases from J; junction bases left unmatched: 11. The CDR3 extends over 17 amino acids. DNA of the CDR3: TGTGCCATCAGTGAGTCGAAGGCTGGCGGGGGGCGGAATGAGCAGTTCTTC. Protein: CAISESKAGGGRNEQFF.

This chain uses TRBV5-6 with TRBJ2-1; maybe TRBD2 (5 bases). The CDR3 is 13 amino acids. Germline V gene data show CDR1 as SGHDT and CDR2 as YYEEEE. V shed 3 bases and J shed 15 bases, with 19 bases lying between them. CDR3 nucleotides: TGTGCCAGCAGCTATAGCGCTACGGGCTTCACGTTCTTC. As protein: CASSYSATGFTFF.

The chain couples TRBV19 to TRBJ1-1; unclear D gene. From germline, CDR1 is LNHDA and CDR2 SQIVND (reference sequence). The CDR3 covers 12 residues. V was shortened by 3 bases and J by 7 bases, with 9 bases between the two germline ends. The CDR3 DNA reads as TGTGCCAGTAGTATTCCGGGGATTGAAGCTTTCTTT. It translates to CASSIPGIEAFF.

J is TRBJ2-1 and V is TRBV6-6; 7 bases fit TRBD1. Germline V lookup: CDR1 MNHNY, CDR2 SVGAGI (reference sequence). This CDR3 is 12 amino acids long. V lost 4 bases to trimming and J lost 9 bases; unmatched junction nucleotides: 3. In DNA, the CDR3 is TGTGCCAGCAGTTCGACAGGGCGTGAGCAGTTCTTC. It specifies CASSSTGREQFF.

The rearrangement uses TRBV29-1 and TRBJ1-6; no clear D. CDR3 length: 13 residues. Germline lookup yields CDR1 SQVTM and CDR2 ANQGSEA. V lost 4 bases to trimming and J lost 7 bases, with 11 bases between them. The CDR3 DNA follows: TGCAGCGTTGGTGCGGGGAACAATTCACCCCTCCACTTT. Protein: CSVGAGNNSPLHF.

As to this clone: An end of the junction differs from the germline gene, which may be a read error. The rearrangement joins TRBV6-1 to TRBJ2-1, with TRBD2 identical over 15 bases. CDR3 length: 16 residues. Germline values: CDR1 MNHNS, CDR2 SASEGT. As DNA, the CDR3 is TGTGCCAGCAGGGAAGGGACTAGCGGGAGGTTAAGTGAGCAGTTCTTC. Its translation: CASREGTSGRLSEQFF.

The J gene is TRBJ2-3, the V gene TRBV30; 7 bases are a match to TRBD2. This CDR3 spans 15 amino acids. After removal of 0 bases from V and 2 bases from J, the junction contained 5 bases not matched to a gene. Germline CDR1 reads GTSNPN; CDR2 reads SVGIG (reference sequence). In DNA, the CDR3 is TGTGCCTGGAGTGTAAGGCGGGACTACACAGATACGCAGTATTTT. This gives the protein CAWSVRRDYTDTQYF. Drawing the rest from reference TRBV30 and TRBJ2-3, the complete variable domain is SQTIHQWPATLVQPVGSPLSLECTVEGTSNPNLYWYRQAAGRGLQLLFYSVGIGQISSEVPQNLSASRPQDRQFILSSKKLLLSDSGFYLCAWSVRRDYTDTQYFGPGTRLTVL.

The chain uses TRBV7-9 and TRBJ2-1; TRBD2 agrees at 12 bases. CDR1 SEHNR and CDR2 FQNEAQ come from the germline V gene (reference sequence). There are 18 residues in the CDR3. V was pared by 0 bases and J by 6 bases, with 9 bases of the junction left unmatched. The CDR3, as DNA: TGTGCCAGCAGCTTAGCGCGAGAACTAGCGGGAGGCCCCAATGAGCAGTTCTTC. Protein product: CASSLARELAGGPNEQFF.

V usage is TRBV29-1 and J usage is TRBJ2-4; D ambiguous. Trimming took 6 bases from V and 4 from J, leaving 13 bases between them. In germline, CDR1 is SQVTM, CDR2 ANQGSEA. This CDR3 region has 13 residues. CDR3 sequence reads: CSVASSGKNIQYF. CDR3 in DNA: TGCAGCGTCGCCTCTAGTGGTAAAAACATTCAGTACTTC.

This rearrangement joins TRBV5-6 to TRBJ2-7, with 9 bases aligning to TRBD1. Trimming cost V 4 bases and J 6 bases; bases outside gene matches: 8. This CDR3 comprises 14 residues. Germline lookup yields CDR1 SGHDT and CDR2 YYEEEE. CDR3 protein: CASSPGTGLGEQYF. CDR3 bases: TGTGCCAGCAGCCCCGGGACAGGGTTGGGCGAGCAGTACTTC.

This clone was counted once. The chain links TRBV5-6 to TRBJ1-4; 11 bases map to TRBD1. V was clipped by 4 bases and J by 8 bases; unmatched bases: 13. This CDR3 has 17 amino acids. Germline lookup yields CDR1 SGHDT and CDR2 YYEEEE. DNA of the CDR3: TGTGCCAGCAGCGCCGGACAGGGGGCCGCGGGACTAGAAAAACTGTTTTTT. It specifies CASSAGQGAAGLEKLFF.

The chain combines TRBV27 with TRBJ1-6, with 8 bases lining up with TRBD1. The junction had 1 base not matched to a gene; V was cut back by 2 bases and J by 7 bases. The germline V gene has CDR1 MNHEY and CDR2 SMNVEV (reference sequence). CDR3 length: 14 amino acids. The CDR3 reads CASSLGQGNSPLHF. CDR3 DNA: TGTGCCAGCAGTTTAGGACAGGGAAATTCACCCCTCCACTTT.

The chain employs TRBV5-4 and TRBJ2-7; maybe TRBD1 (6 bases). V lost 3 bases, J lost 7 bases, and 20 bases lay in between. The CDR3 length is 15 residues. Germline lookup yields CDR1 SGHNT and CDR2 YYREEE (reference sequence). The CDR3 nucleotides are TGTGCCAGCAGCTCCGGGACATCCGGGCGGAGAGAGCAGTACTTC. As protein: CASSSGTSGRREQYF.

Points on this clone: A read error may account for a junction end that differs from germline. The chain is built from TRBV27 and TRBJ1-2; 9 bases map to TRBD1. Germline V gene lookup returns CDR1 MNHEY and CDR2 SMNVEV (reference sequence). The CDR3 length is 15 residues. CDR3 in amino acids: CASSHSGTGTYGYPF. As DNA, the CDR3 is TGTGCCAGCAGTCATTCCGGGACAGGGACCTATGGCTACCCCTTC.

The rearrangement links TRBV11-2 to TRBJ2-1; TRBD2 matches 7 bases. This CDR3 has 15 amino acids. CDR1 and CDR2 from the germline V gene are SGHAT and FQNNGV. The V gene end was trimmed by 1 base and the J gene end by 3 bases; junction bases not matched to a gene: 3. The CDR3 loop reads CASSLASGDYNEQFF. The DNA for the CDR3 is TGTGCCAGCAGCTTAGCTAGCGGTGACTACAATGAGCAGTTCTTC.

The CDR3 is CASSYTTGFNTEAFF. The DNA of the CDR3 is TGCGCCAGCAGCTACACGACAGGGTTTAACACTGAAGCTTTCTTT. This chain connects TRBV5-1 to TRBJ1-1; 7 bases are shared with TRBD1. Germline trimming cut 3 bases from V and 2 bases from J; bases unmatched to any gene: 7. The CDR3 spans 15 residues. CDR1 is SGHRS and CDR2 is YFSETQ in the germline V gene.

The chain combines TRBV18 with TRBJ2-7; tentative D call: TRBD2 (5 bases). CDR1 is KGHSH, CDR2 LQKENI, per germline. Trimming shortened V by 3 bases and J by 2 bases, and 11 bases separated the two germline ends. The CDR3 covers 14 residues. The chain's CDR3 is CASSPDGLPYEQYF. As DNA, the CDR3 is TGTGCCAGCTCACCTGATGGACTTCCCTACGAGCAGTACTTC. Complete variable domain (other parts from reference TRBV18 and TRBJ2-7): NAGVMQNPRHLVRRRGQEARLRCSPMKGHSHVYWYRQLPEEGLKFMVYLQKENIIDESGMPKERFSAEFPKEGPSILRIQQVVRGDSAAYFCASSPDGLPYEQYFGPGTRLTVT.

The gene calls are TRBV14 and TRBJ1-4, with TRBD1 as a possible D gene (5 bases). Germline values: CDR1 SGHDN, CDR2 FVKESK. There are 15 residues in the CDR3. V shed 4 bases and J shed 7 bases, with 16 bases lying between them. Here the CDR3 DNA reads TGTGCCAGCAGCCGACGGGGGACTGGAGGTGAAAAACTGTTTTTT. Protein sequence: CASSRRGTGGEKLFF. The variable domain in full, completed from reference TRBV14 and TRBJ1-4, reads EAGVTQFPSHSVIEKGQTVTLRCDPISGHDNLYWYRRVMGKEIKFLLHFVKESKQDESGMPNNRFLAERTGGTYSTLKVQPAELEDSGVYFCASSRRGTGGEKLFFGSGTQLSVL.

The rearrangement links TRBV19 to TRBJ1-3; D is possibly TRBD1 (5 bases). With 4 bases removed from V and 0 bases from J, the gap between germline ends came to 16 bases. The CDR3 covers 17 residues. Germline V gives CDR1 LNHDA, CDR2 SQIVND (reference sequence). DNA of the CDR3: TGTGCCAGTAGTACAACCATGGACACAGGCTCTGGAAACACCATATATTTT. Residues: CASSTTMDTGSGNTIYF.

The chain employs TRBV27 and TRBJ1-6, with D unresolved. This CDR3 region has 14 residues. CDR1 MNHEY and CDR2 SMNVEV come from the germline V gene (reference sequence). V gave up 0 bases and J gave up 8 bases, with 8 bases separating them. DNA for the CDR3: TGTGCCAGCAGTTTATCCCCTAATTATTCACCCCTCCACTTT. As protein: CASSLSPNYSPLHF.

This clone has a single count. The V gene is TRBV30, the J gene TRBJ2-3; TRBD1 matches at 7 bases. The length of the CDR3 is 13 residues. Germline V gives CDR1 GTSNPN, CDR2 SVGIG (reference sequence). Trimming cost V 5 bases and J 5 bases; bases outside gene matches: 7. The CDR3 sequence: CAWGTGVGDTQYF. The CDR3 region has the DNA TGTGCCTGGGGAACAGGGGTTGGAGATACGCAGTATTTT.